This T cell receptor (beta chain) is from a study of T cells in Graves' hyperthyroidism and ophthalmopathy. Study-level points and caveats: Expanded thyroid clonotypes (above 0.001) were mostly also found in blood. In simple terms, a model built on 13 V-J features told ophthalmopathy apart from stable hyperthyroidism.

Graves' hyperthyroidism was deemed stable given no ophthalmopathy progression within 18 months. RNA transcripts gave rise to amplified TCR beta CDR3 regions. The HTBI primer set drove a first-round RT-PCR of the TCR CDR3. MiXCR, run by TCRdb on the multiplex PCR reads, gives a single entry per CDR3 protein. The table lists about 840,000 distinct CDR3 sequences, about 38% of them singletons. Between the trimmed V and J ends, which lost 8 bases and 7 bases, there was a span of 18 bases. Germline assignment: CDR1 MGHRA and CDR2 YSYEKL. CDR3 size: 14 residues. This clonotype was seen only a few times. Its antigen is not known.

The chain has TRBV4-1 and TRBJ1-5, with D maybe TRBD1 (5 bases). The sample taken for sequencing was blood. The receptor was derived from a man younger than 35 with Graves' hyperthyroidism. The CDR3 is CASGPGGRGQPQHF. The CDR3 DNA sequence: TGCGCCAGCGGCCCGGGGGGAAGGGGACAGCCCCAGCATTTT.